The sequence of this TCR beta chain was determined in a study of neurological immune-mediated disorders. Time point of the sample: technical triplicate 1. Each CDR3 protein gets one entry after TCRdb re-called the 5' RACE reads with MiXCR. The data show some 25,000 distinct CDR3 sequences, with less than 15% seen just once and about 5.5% held by the top ten. The V gene lost 3 bases and the J gene lost 5 bases, with 4 bases spanning the gap. Germline V gene data show CDR1 as LGHNA and CDR2 as YNFKEQ. This CDR3 contains 11 residues. This clonotype is judged medium-sized. Material: CD4+ T cells from blood. The chain links TRBV4-2 to TRBJ1-2, with D uncertain. This sequence originates from a female donor with HTLV-1-associated myelopathy (HAM/TSP). CDR3 nucleotides: TGTGCCAGCAGCCAGGGATATGGCTACACCTTC. Translating it yields CASSQGYGYTF.